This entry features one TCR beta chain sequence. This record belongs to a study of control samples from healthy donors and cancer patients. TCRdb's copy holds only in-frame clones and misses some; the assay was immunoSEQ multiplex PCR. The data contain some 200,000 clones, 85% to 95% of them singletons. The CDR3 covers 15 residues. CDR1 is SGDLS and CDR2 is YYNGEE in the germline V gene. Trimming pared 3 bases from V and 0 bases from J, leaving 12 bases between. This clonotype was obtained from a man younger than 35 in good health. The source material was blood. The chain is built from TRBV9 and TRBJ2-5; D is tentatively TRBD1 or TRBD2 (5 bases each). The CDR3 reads CASSGGGGYQETQYF. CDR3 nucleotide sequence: TGTGCCAGCAGCGGGGGCGGCGGGTACCAAGAGACCCAGTACTTC. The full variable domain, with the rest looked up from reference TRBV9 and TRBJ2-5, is DSGVTQTPKHLITATGQRVTLRCSPRSGDLSVYWYQQSLDQGLQFLIQYYNGEERAKGNILERFSAQQFPDLHSELNLSSLELGDSALYFCASSGGGGYQETQYFGPGTRLLVL.